Listed below are T cell receptor beta chains from one sample, sequenced in a study of CD8 T cells in Susac syndrome. TCRdb passed the immunoSEQ multiplex PCR reads through MiXCR, listing each CDR3 protein once. The table lists 150,000 to 200,000 distinct CDR3 sequences, approximately 94% of them singletons. The sequencing input was CD4+ T cells from PBMCs. Receptor source: a human donor with Susac syndrome. Both conserved end residues are part of each CDR3. Each record gives: clone size, D gene, V gene, J gene, CDR3 DNA, CDR3 protein. A D gene is named only where the DNA matches it firmly. Size values are once, few and many counts, or a class for expanded clones, and some rows have none.

abundance: .
d_gene: .
v_gene: TRBV6-2/TRBV6-3
j_gene: TRBJ2-7
CDR3nt: TGTGCCAGCACTAGGACAAGCACCTACGAGCAGTACTTC
CDR3aa: CASTRTSTYEQYF

abundance: .
d_gene: .
v_gene: TRBV5-4
j_gene: TRBJ2-7
CDR3nt: TGTGCCAGCAGCTTGGGGGTTAGCGCGGGCCTGGAGCAGTACTTC
CDR3aa: CASSLGVSAGLEQYF

abundance: .
d_gene: TRBD1
v_gene: TRBV27
j_gene: TRBJ2-7
CDR3nt: TGTGCCAGCAGTATCACGGGACAGGGGAACCTGCAGTACTTC
CDR3aa: CASSITGQGNLQYF

abundance: once
d_gene: .
v_gene: TRBV5-1
j_gene: TRBJ2-7
CDR3nt: TGCGCCAGCAGCTTGGAGCAGGGACCGTACGAGCAGTACTTC
CDR3aa: CASSLEQGPYEQYF

abundance: .
d_gene: .
v_gene: TRBV30
j_gene: TRBJ1-5
CDR3nt: TGTGCCTGGAGTAAGAAAAGGGGGGATCGCAATCAGCCCCAGCATTTT
CDR3aa: CAWSKKRGDRNQPQHF

abundance: .
d_gene: .
v_gene: TRBV14
j_gene: TRBJ2-6
CDR3nt: TGTGCCAGCAGCCAAGATCTGGGGTCAGGGGCCAACGTCCTGACTTTC
CDR3aa: CASSQDLGSGANVLTF

abundance: .
d_gene: .
v_gene: TRBV5-1
j_gene: TRBJ1-2
CDR3nt: TGCGCCAGCAGACCAACGGACAAGCACTATGGCTACACCTTC
CDR3aa: CASRPTDKHYGYTF

abundance: .
d_gene: .
v_gene: TRBV2
j_gene: TRBJ1-5
CDR3nt: TGTGCCAGCACAGGGACCTCGACGGCTAGCAATCAGCCCCAGCATTTT
CDR3aa: CASTGTSTASNQPQHF

abundance: .
d_gene: TRBD1
v_gene: TRBV6-1
j_gene: TRBJ1-6
CDR3nt: TGTGCCAGCAGCCGCCAGGGACAGGCTTGGGATTCACCCCTCCACTTT
CDR3aa: CASSRQGQAWDSPLHF

abundance: .
d_gene: .
v_gene: TRBV3-1
j_gene: TRBJ1-2
CDR3nt: TGTGCCAGCAGCCACAGGAGGGCCGGCTACACCTTC
CDR3aa: CASSHRRAGYTF

abundance: .
d_gene: .
v_gene: TRBV5-1
j_gene: TRBJ1-2
CDR3nt: TGCGCCAGCAGCTTGGATACAGGGAGCTATGGCTACACCTTC
CDR3aa: CASSLDTGSYGYTF

abundance: .
d_gene: .
v_gene: TRBV10-3
j_gene: TRBJ1-2
CDR3nt: TGTGCCATCAGTGAGCTACAGCACTATGGCTACACCTTC
CDR3aa: CAISELQHYGYTF

abundance: .
d_gene: TRBD1
v_gene: TRBV29-1
j_gene: TRBJ2-7
CDR3nt: TGCAGCGTGCTGGGGACAGATTCCTACGAGCAGTACTTC
CDR3aa: CSVLGTDSYEQYF

abundance: .
d_gene: .
v_gene: TRBV20-1
j_gene: TRBJ2-7
CDR3nt: TGCAGTGCTAGTACCTCGGGACCGAGCTCCTACGAGCAGTACTTC
CDR3aa: CSASTSGPSSYEQYF

abundance: .
d_gene: .
v_gene: TRBV20-1
j_gene: TRBJ1-1
CDR3nt: TGCAGTGCGACCCAGGGGAAGAACACTGAAGCTTTCTTT
CDR3aa: CSATQGKNTEAFF

abundance: .
d_gene: .
v_gene: TRBV28
j_gene: TRBJ1-2
CDR3nt: TGTGCCAGCAGCCCCAGGAGGGCGGAGAACTATGGCTACACCTTC
CDR3aa: CASSPRRAENYGYTF

abundance: .
d_gene: .
v_gene: TRBV5-6
j_gene: TRBJ2-7
CDR3nt: TGTGCCAGCAGCTTGGATTTAGGGGACTACGAGCAGTACTTC
CDR3aa: CASSLDLGDYEQYF

abundance: .
d_gene: .
v_gene: TRBV9
j_gene: TRBJ2-7
CDR3nt: TGTGCCAGCAGCCCCCCGGGGTCCCAACCCTACGAGCAGTACTTC
CDR3aa: CASSPPGSQPYEQYF

abundance: once
d_gene: .
v_gene: TRBV18
j_gene: TRBJ2-3
CDR3nt: TGTGCCAGCTCACGCGACCACAACACAGATACGCAGTATTTT
CDR3aa: CASSRDHNTDTQYF

abundance: .
d_gene: .
v_gene: TRBV29-1
j_gene: TRBJ2-5
CDR3nt: TGCAGCGTTGAAGAGGGAAGAGGATTCTCCCAGTACTTC
CDR3aa: CSVEEGRGFSQYF

abundance: .
d_gene: .
v_gene: TRBV7-9
j_gene: TRBJ2-1
CDR3nt: TGTGCCAGCAGCCACAGGGTCGGGGAGCAGTTCTTC
CDR3aa: CASSHRVGEQFF

abundance: .
d_gene: .
v_gene: TRBV3-1
j_gene: TRBJ2-7
CDR3nt: TGTGCCAGCAGCCATGCCACCAGTTTCCAGCAGTACTTC
CDR3aa: CASSHATSFQQYF

abundance: .
d_gene: .
v_gene: TRBV6-2/TRBV6-3
j_gene: TRBJ1-1
CDR3nt: TGTGCCAGCAGTTCCTGGGGAAGTGACACTGAAGCTTTCTTT
CDR3aa: CASSSWGSDTEAFF

abundance: .
d_gene: TRBD1
v_gene: TRBV5-1
j_gene: TRBJ2-7
CDR3nt: TGCGCCAGCAGCTTGGCGGGCGGGACAGGGGGCGGTGAGCAGTACTTC
CDR3aa: CASSLAGGTGGGEQYF

abundance: .
d_gene: .
v_gene: TRBV6-2/TRBV6-3
j_gene: TRBJ1-1
CDR3nt: TGTGCCAGCAGTACTACACGGAACACTGAAGCTTTCTTT
CDR3aa: CASSTTRNTEAFF

abundance: once
d_gene: TRBD1
v_gene: TRBV29-1
j_gene: TRBJ1-2
CDR3nt: TGCAGCGTTGGGGGCCCACAGGGGGCGATCTATGGCTACACCTTC
CDR3aa: CSVGGPQGAIYGYTF

abundance: .
d_gene: TRBD2
v_gene: TRBV10-3
j_gene: TRBJ2-3
CDR3nt: TGTGCCATCAGTGTGAGCGGGGGGGCGATAAAACCCATTGATACGCAGTATTTT
CDR3aa: CAISVSGGAIKPIDTQYF

abundance: .
d_gene: .
v_gene: TRBV20-1
j_gene: TRBJ2-5
CDR3nt: TGCAGTGCTAGACGAGGAACGTTGGTACAAGAGACCCAGTACTTC
CDR3aa: CSARRGTLVQETQYF

abundance: .
d_gene: .
v_gene: TRBV20-1
j_gene: TRBJ2-1
CDR3nt: TGCAGTGCTGATCGGGACCTACCCTACAATGAGCAGTTCTTC
CDR3aa: CSADRDLPYNEQFF

abundance: .
d_gene: .
v_gene: TRBV15
j_gene: TRBJ2-5
CDR3nt: TGTGCCACCAGCAGAGACAGGATGAGTCAAGAGACCCAGTACTTC
CDR3aa: CATSRDRMSQETQYF

abundance: .
d_gene: .
v_gene: TRBV3-1
j_gene: TRBJ2-1
CDR3nt: TGTGCCAGCAGCCCCCTCTCTAGCTCTAAAAACAATGAGCAGTTCTTC
CDR3aa: CASSPLSSSKNNEQFF

abundance: .
d_gene: .
v_gene: TRBV20-1
j_gene: TRBJ1-2
CDR3nt: TGCAGTGCTAGATTGCCCTCCACCCATGGCTACACCTTC
CDR3aa: CSARLPSTHGYTF

abundance: .
d_gene: TRBD1
v_gene: TRBV3-1
j_gene: TRBJ1-2
CDR3nt: TGTGCCAGCAGCCGAGACGGGACAGGGGGCGGCTATGGCTACACCTTC
CDR3aa: CASSRDGTGGGYGYTF

abundance: .
d_gene: .
v_gene: TRBV18
j_gene: TRBJ1-2
CDR3nt: TGTGCCAGCTCACCAGAGACAGGCTATGGCTACACCTTC
CDR3aa: CASSPETGYGYTF

abundance: .
d_gene: .
v_gene: TRBV12-3/TRBV12-4
j_gene: TRBJ2-5
CDR3nt: TGTGCCAGCAGTTTGGGGCCGGGGGAGACCCAGTACTTC
CDR3aa: CASSLGPGETQYF

abundance: .
d_gene: .
v_gene: TRBV6-5
j_gene: TRBJ1-1
CDR3nt: TGTGCCAGCAGTTACTCGACAGGTAGGGGGACTGAAGCTTTCTTT
CDR3aa: CASSYSTGRGTEAFF

abundance: .
d_gene: .
v_gene: TRBV9
j_gene: TRBJ1-6
CDR3nt: TGTGCCAGCAGCGGATACAGTAATTCACCCCTCCACTTT
CDR3aa: CASSGYSNSPLHF

abundance: .
d_gene: .
v_gene: TRBV7-3
j_gene: TRBJ2-3
CDR3nt: TGTGCCAGCAGCTTAGGTCAGCCTAGCACAGATACGCAGTATTTT
CDR3aa: CASSLGQPSTDTQYF

abundance: .
d_gene: .
v_gene: TRBV29-1
j_gene: TRBJ2-7
CDR3nt: TGCAGCGTCGGAGGGGGGTACGAGCAGTACTTC
CDR3aa: CSVGGGYEQYF

abundance: .
d_gene: .
v_gene: TRBV6-5
j_gene: TRBJ1-5
CDR3nt: TGTGCCGCAGGGAGGGAGCAGCCCCAGCATTTT
CDR3aa: CAAGREQPQHF

abundance: .
d_gene: .
v_gene: TRBV24-1
j_gene: TRBJ2-1
CDR3nt: TGTGCCACCAGTGATTCTGGGACACCCGTGGGTGATGAGCAGTTCTTC
CDR3aa: CATSDSGTPVGDEQFF

abundance: .
d_gene: TRBD2
v_gene: TRBV12-3/TRBV12-4
j_gene: TRBJ2-5
CDR3nt: TGTGCCAGCAGCCGTAGCGGGGGGGCCGGGGAGACCCAGTACTTC
CDR3aa: CASSRSGGAGETQYF